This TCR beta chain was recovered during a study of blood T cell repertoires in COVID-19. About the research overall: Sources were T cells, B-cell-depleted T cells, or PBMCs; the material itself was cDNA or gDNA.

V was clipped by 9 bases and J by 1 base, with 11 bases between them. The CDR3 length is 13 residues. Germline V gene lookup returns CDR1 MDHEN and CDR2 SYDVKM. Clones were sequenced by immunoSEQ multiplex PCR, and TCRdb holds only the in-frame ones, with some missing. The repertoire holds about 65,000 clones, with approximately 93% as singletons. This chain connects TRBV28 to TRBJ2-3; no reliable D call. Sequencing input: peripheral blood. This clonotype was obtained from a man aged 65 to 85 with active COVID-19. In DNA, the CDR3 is TGTGCCAGTAACCTTCCAGGCACAGATACGCAGTATTTT. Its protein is CASNLPGTDTQYF.